Included here is one TCR beta chain sequence, with context. Its antigen is still unknown. The data are from a study of T cells after yellow fever vaccination. Study-wide results and caveats: Researchers report a weaker secondary response that nonetheless peaked faster, day 5 versus 15.

TCRdb recomputed calls from the 5' RACE reads with MiXCR, one row per CDR3 protein. The data show 350,000 or so distinct CDR3 sequences, roughly 8.4% seen once. CDR3 length: 13 residues. Germline CDR1 SGHRS, CDR2 YFSETQ. The trim removed 5 bases at V and 7 bases at J, leaving 4 bases unmatched. The rearrangement links TRBV5-1 to TRBJ2-3; 10 bases match TRBD1. This clonotype originated in a man in his late teens or twenties who received the YFV17D yellow fever vaccine. The starting material was PBMCs, obtained more than 35 days after the first yellow fever vaccination. The DNA of the CDR3 is TGCGCCAGCAGGGGACAGGGGCAGAATACGCAGTATTTT. It yields the protein CASRGQGQNTQYF.